This T cell receptor beta chain was observed in a study of blood T cell repertoires in COVID-19. This CDR3 comprises 15 residues. From germline, CDR1 is SGDLS and CDR2 YYNGEE. Trimming cost V 3 bases and J 6 bases; bases outside gene matches: 7. Produced via immunoSEQ multiplex PCR; TCRdb's table is partial and in-frame only. This table has about 210,000 clones, about 87% appearing once. The clonotype comes from a woman aged 40 to 49 with acute COVID-19. Input material: PBMCs or T cells enriched from blood (not recorded which). The chain couples TRBV9 to TRBJ2-1; 9 bases are shared with TRBD1. As DNA, the CDR3 is TGTGCCAGCAGCGCCCCGGGACAGGGTGGCAATGAGCAGTTCTTC. Translation: CASSAPGQGGNEQFF.